Listed below are T cell receptor beta chains from one sample, sequenced in a study of CD8 T cells in cerebrospinal fluid in Alzheimer's disease. TCRdb reprocessed the 10x single-cell sequencing reads, keeping one entry per CDR3 protein, no DNA. The listing records about 1,100 distinct CDR3 sequences. Material: cerebrospinal fluid. The receptors originated from a human donor with mild cognitive impairment. Both conserved end residues are part of each CDR3. The listing skips clone size in some rows; elsewhere it reads once, few, many or a size class.

TRBV9	medium-sized	TRBJ2-3	15	CASSSKTGPPDTQYF
TRBV6-1	.	TRBJ2-1	14	CASSEAQGWNEQFF
TRBV24-1	large	TRBJ1-5	15	CATSDYTGRRQPQHF
TRBV11-2	medium-sized	TRBJ1-3	15	CASSRTGDPGNTIYF
TRBV2	medium-sized	TRBJ1-5	13	CASKEAYNQPQHF
TRBV28	medium-sized	TRBJ2-3	15	CASSSPPALTDTQYF
TRBV19	medium-sized	TRBJ2-7	14	CASSAPDRALEQYF
TRBV12-3/TRBV12-4	large	TRBJ1-3	15	CASSLDPDHGNTIYF
TRBV3-1	.	TRBJ2-1	14	CASSQGTGGNEQFF
TRBV11-2	medium-sized	TRBJ1-1	16	CASSPRSDSTNTEAFF
TRBV6-5	.	TRBJ2-4	16	CASRDRGRKAQNIQYF
TRBV19	medium-sized	TRBJ1-2	16	CASSIGPQGALGGYTF
TRBV29-1	.	TRBJ1-4	12	CSVQGGDEKLFF
TRBV20-1	medium-sized	TRBJ2-4	13	CSAPGLAKNIQYF
TRBV4-3	medium-sized	TRBJ2-3	13	CASSQRDQTTQYF
TRBV27	medium-sized	TRBJ1-6	15	CASSLGQGYNSPLHF
TRBV7-9	medium-sized	TRBJ1-2	13	CASSLNGFYGYTF
TRBV5-1	medium-sized	TRBJ1-2	14	CASSLEAGVSGYTF
TRBV7-2	medium-sized	TRBJ2-3	16	CASSLARTGRIHTQYF
TRBV20-1	medium-sized	TRBJ2-7	14	CSASGGTQGLGQYF
TRBV15	medium-sized	TRBJ2-1	14	CATSRAGSYNEQFF
TRBV28	large	TRBJ1-2	13	CASSLQGAYGYTF
TRBV20-1	medium-sized	TRBJ1-2	13	CSAKRGASYGYTF
TRBV3-1	medium-sized	TRBJ2-2	16	CASSQDWTANTGELFF
TRBV4-1	large	TRBJ1-2	15	CASSQAITVDWGYTF
TRBV27	medium-sized	TRBJ1-2	15	CASSGDSLANYGYTF
TRBV18	medium-sized	TRBJ1-2	16	CASSRIPQDSNYGYTF
TRBV20-1	medium-sized	TRBJ2-1	17	CSAQQSLQAGGDNEQFF
TRBV4-2	.	TRBJ1-3	16	CASSQDEGASGNTIYF
TRBV4-3	medium-sized	TRBJ1-3	18	CASSQDLGGSPSGNTIYF
TRBV9	medium-sized	TRBJ2-3	18	CASSPQGRAGTSTDTQYF
TRBV6-4	medium-sized	TRBJ2-1	16	CASSPELAGGSNEQFF
TRBV29-1	medium-sized	TRBJ1-1	15	CSVEGASGKRAEAFF
TRBV5-1	medium-sized	TRBJ1-2	14	CASSLEAGSYGYTF
TRBV20-1	.	TRBJ1-1	12	CSARDSNTEAFF
TRBV20-1	large	TRBJ2-7	12	CSAMGQFYEQYF
TRBV30	medium-sized	TRBJ1-5	13	CAWSTGTGQPQHF
TRBV30	medium-sized	TRBJ1-5	15	CAWREETGRGQPQHF
TRBV7-2	.	TRBJ1-4	15	CASSLTRVLNEKLFF
TRBV30	large	TRBJ2-2	15	CAWIAGGQTTGELFF
TRBV27	medium-sized	TRBJ2-3	14	CASSLWGGLDTQYF
TRBV14	.	TRBJ2-3	18	CASSQVPFGGGLTDTQYF
TRBV4-1	large	TRBJ2-1	15	CASSLGSGGGYEQFF
TRBV12-3/TRBV12-4	medium-sized	TRBJ2-3	15	CASRISGGFGDTQYF
TRBV3-1	medium-sized	TRBJ2-1	15	CASSQVYGPHNEQFF